These 3 T cell receptor beta chains share one sample of origin, sequenced in a study of CD8 T cells in ankylosing spondylitis. From the 5' RACE reads, TCRdb called clonotypes with MiXCR, one entry per CDR3 protein. The sample has around 150,000 distinct CDR3 sequences; about 10% are singletons. Sequenced material: blood, either unsorted or a sorted T cell fraction (not recorded which). These receptors were obtained from a female donor with ankylosing spondylitis or in good health (not recorded which).

This clonotype was detected ten times or more. The chain carries TRBV5-1 and TRBJ2-5, with a tentative D call TRBD1 (6 bases). CDR1 and CDR2 (germline): SGHRS, YFSETQ. The CDR3 consists of 15 residues. Trimming stripped 0 bases from V and 2 bases from J, with 11 bases between. The CDR3 loop reads CASSLAQGPQETQYF. The CDR3 coding sequence is TGCGCCAGCAGCTTGGCACAGGGACCTCAAGAGACCCAGTACTTC.

This clonotype appeared many times. This rearrangement joins TRBV20-1 to TRBJ1-1; 7 bases agree with TRBD1. The CDR3 extends over 13 amino acids. Germline assignment: CDR1 DFQATT and CDR2 SNEGSKA (reference sequence). J was trimmed by 6 bases and V by 5 bases; bases with no gene match: 9. The CDR3 DNA sequence: TGCAGTGCTCCTGACAGGGTAAGGCCTGAAGCTTTCTTT. As protein: CSAPDRVRPEAFF.

This clonotype was seen repeatedly, ten times or more. The chain uses TRBV12-3 or TRBV12-4 and TRBJ2-2; D gene ambiguous. The germline V and J ends were trimmed by 6 bases and 6 bases, with 14 bases remaining between them. The CDR3 covers 14 residues. CDR3 in amino acids: CASRPDAVSGELFF. For the CDR3, the DNA is TGTGCCAGCAGACCAGACGCCGTTTCCGGGGAGCTGTTTTTT.